This TCR beta chain was observed in a study of OX40 agonist ivuxolimab in advanced cancers. Study as a whole: Patients received the agonistic anti-OX40 (CD134) antibody ivuxolimab.

The CDR3 runs to 14 residues. V lost 2 bases, J lost 4 bases, and 6 bases stayed unmatched. CDR1 and CDR2 from the germline V gene are SGHNT and YYREEE (reference sequence). At cycle 4 day 1, cycle 7 day 1, and baseline, blood was sampled. The repertoire was sequenced with immunoSEQ multiplex PCR; TCRdb's copy has only in-frame clones and lacks some. The table lists some 68,000 clones, 75% to 90% of them singletons. This sequence joins TRBV5-4 and TRBJ2-7; 7 positions match TRBD2. The receptor was isolated from an adult with an advanced solid tumor such as melanoma, head and neck, liver or kidney cancer. Sequenced material: CD4+ or CD8+ T cells sorted from blood, taken in a trial of the OX40 agonist ivuxolimab. The CDR3 sequence is CASSFGLAAYEQYF. For the CDR3, the DNA is TGTGCCAGCAGCTTTGGGCTAGCGGCATACGAGCAGTACTTC.